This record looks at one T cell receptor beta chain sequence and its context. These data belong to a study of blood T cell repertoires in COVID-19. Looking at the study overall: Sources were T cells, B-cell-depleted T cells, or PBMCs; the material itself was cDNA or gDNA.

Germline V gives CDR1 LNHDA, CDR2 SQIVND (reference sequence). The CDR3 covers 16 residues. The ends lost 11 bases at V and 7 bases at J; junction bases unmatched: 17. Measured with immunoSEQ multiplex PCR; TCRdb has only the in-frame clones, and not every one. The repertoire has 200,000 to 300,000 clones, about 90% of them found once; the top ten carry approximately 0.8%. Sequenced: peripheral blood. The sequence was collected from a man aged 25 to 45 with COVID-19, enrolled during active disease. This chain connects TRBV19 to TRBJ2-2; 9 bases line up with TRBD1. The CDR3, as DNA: TGTGCCGGGAGACCCTGGGACAGGGAAGGAGGCGGGGAGCTGTTTTTT. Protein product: CAGRPWDREGGGELFF. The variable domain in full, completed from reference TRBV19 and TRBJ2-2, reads DGGITQSPKYLFRKEGQNVTLSCEQNLNHDAMYWYRQDPGQGLRLIYYSQIVNDFQKGDIAEGYSVSREKKESFPLTVTSAQKNPTAFYLCAGRPWDREGGGELFFGEGSRLTVL.